The table lists the clone carrying this T cell receptor beta chain with many counts. Its antigen is currently unknown. Making the TCR beta libraries involved quantitative 5'-RACE with molecular barcodes. TCRdb analysed the 5' RACE reads with MiXCR anew, one entry per CDR3 protein. This table holds about 360,000 distinct CDR3 sequences, roughly 20% found once. CDR1 is SGHTA, CDR2 FQGNSA, per germline. The ends were cut back, 1 base at V and 7 bases at J, with 17 bases in the middle. The CDR3 runs 15 residues. The data are from a study of CD8 T cells in ankylosing spondylitis. Whole-study results and caveats: A TCR beta motif of under 10 highly homologous variants appeared characteristic of ankylosing spondylitis blood. Reportedly, significant enrichment of disease-linked clones occurred in matched ankylosing spondylitis synovial fluid.

The sequenced sample was blood, either unsorted or a sorted T cell fraction (not recorded which). This TCR derives from a male donor with ankylosing spondylitis or in good health (not recorded which). The chain combines TRBV7-2 with TRBJ2-7, with D perhaps TRBD1 (5 bases). The chain's CDR3 is CASSLEGRPVWEQYF. Here the CDR3 DNA reads TGTGCCAGCAGCTTAGAGGGGCGACCGGTTTGGGAGCAGTACTTC.